This T cell receptor beta chain was identified in a study of T-cell reconstitution after alpha-beta-depleted transplantation in children. Findings and limits, study-wide: After one year, T-cell counts and TCRbeta diversity mostly came from new T cells. At day 60, the high TCRbeta diversity found in some patients originated from recipient T cells and thymic progenitors that had survived. Expanded graft clones, several hundred of them, were reportedly the source of alpha-beta T cells about two months after transplant.

V was shortened by 0 bases and J by 0 bases, with 17 bases between the two germline ends. The germline CDR1 and CDR2 sequences are SGDLS and YYNGEE. The CDR3 is 18 amino acids. Regarding this clonotype: Antigen unknown.

A library of TCRbeta sequences, prepared with unique molecular identifiers, was generated. Using its own MiXCR run on the PCR reads, TCRdb lists one record per CDR3 protein. The sample records 200,000 to 250,000 distinct CDR3 sequences, about 25% being singletons. Source: PBMCs, taken before TCRalphabeta/CD19-depleted stem cell transplant. This chain connects TRBV9 to TRBJ2-3; TRBD2 is a possible D gene (6 bases). The TCR was taken from a girl aged 2 to 10 with Fanconi anemia, due to receive a stem cell transplant. CDR3 sequence reads: CASSVALAGGTSTDTQYF. CDR3 nucleotides: TGTGCCAGCAGCGTAGCACTCGCCGGGGGAACTAGCACAGATACGCAGTATTTT.